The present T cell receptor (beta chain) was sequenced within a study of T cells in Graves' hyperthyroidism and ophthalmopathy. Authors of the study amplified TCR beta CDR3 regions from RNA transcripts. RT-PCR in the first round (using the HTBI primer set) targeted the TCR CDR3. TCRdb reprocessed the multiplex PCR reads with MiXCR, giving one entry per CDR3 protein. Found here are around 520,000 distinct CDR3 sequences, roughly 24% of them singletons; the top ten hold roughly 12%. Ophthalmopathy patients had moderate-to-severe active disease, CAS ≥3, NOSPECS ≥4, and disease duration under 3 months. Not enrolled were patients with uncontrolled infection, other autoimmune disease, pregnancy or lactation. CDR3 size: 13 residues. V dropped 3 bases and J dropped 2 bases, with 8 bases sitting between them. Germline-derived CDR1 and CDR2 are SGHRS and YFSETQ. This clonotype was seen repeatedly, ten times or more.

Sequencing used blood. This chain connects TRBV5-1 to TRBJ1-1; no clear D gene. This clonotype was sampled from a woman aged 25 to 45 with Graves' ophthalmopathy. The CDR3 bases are TGCGCCAGCAGCTCGCAGGATAACACTGAAGCTTTCTTT. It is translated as CASSSQDNTEAFF.